These 15 T cell receptor beta chains were all obtained from the same sample, sequenced in a study of cytomegalovirus exposure and HLA in healthy donors. Amplification used 60 Vbeta primers and 13 Jbeta primers. Using immunoSEQ multiplex PCR, the repertoire was profiled, and TCRdb retains in-frame clones only, with some absent. The sample comprises 84,000 or so clones, less than 65% of which are singletons, and over 5% rests with the top ten. What was sequenced was PBMCs. These receptors all come from a woman aged 25 to 39 in good health and CMV-seropositive.

Only one count was recorded for this clone. The J gene is TRBJ2-3, the V gene TRBV5-1, with D tentatively TRBD2 (6 bases). Trimming removed 1 base at V and 0 bases at J, with 9 bases between. The germline gives CDR1 SGHRS, CDR2 YFSETQ. The CDR3 sequence is 15 residues long. The chain's CDR3 is CASSLISGSTDTQYF. The DNA for the CDR3 is TGCGCCAGCAGCTTGATTAGCGGAAGCACAGATACGCAGTATTTT.

The gene calls are TRBV5-1 and TRBJ1-4, with TRBD1 matching over 7 bases. Trimming at V came to 5 bases and at J to 5 bases, leaving 3 bases not matched to a gene. Germline CDR1 SGHRS, CDR2 YFSETQ. This CDR3 is 13 amino acids long. The CDR3 sequence: CASRTGPNEKLFF. DNA for the CDR3: TGCGCCAGCAGGACAGGGCCAAATGAAAAACTGTTTTTT. Together with reference TRBV5-1 and TRBJ1-4, the CDR3 gives the full variable domain: KAGVTQTPRYLIKTRGQQVTLSCSPISGHRSVSWYQQTPGQGLQFLFEYFSETQRNKGNFPGRFSGRQFSNSRSEMNVSTLELGDSALYLCASRTGPNEKLFFGSGTQLSVL.

The chain links TRBV13 to TRBJ1-5, with D possibly being TRBD1 (6 bases). Germline CDR1 and CDR2: PRHDT and FYEKMQ (reference sequence). V was trimmed by 4 bases and J by 4 bases, leaving 11 bases between them. This CDR3 comprises 14 residues. The CDR3 DNA follows: TGTGCCAGCAGCTCCTCAACAGGGAATCAGCCCCAGCATTTT. Translation gives CASSSSTGNQPQHF.

This clone was observed a few times. The chain links TRBV6-1 to TRBJ2-3; possible D gene TRBD1, 6 bases. The CDR3 is 15 amino acids. Looked up from germline, CDR1 is MNHNS and CDR2 is SASEGT. Trimming pared 5 bases from V and 2 bases from J, leaving 14 bases between. The CDR3 DNA follows: TGTGCCAGCAGTTTAAGGGGGACGGTCACAGATACGCAGTATTTT. Translation gives CASSLRGTVTDTQYF.

The chain joins TRBV6-1 to TRBJ1-6; D is uncertain. Germline CDR1 reads MNHNS; CDR2 reads SASEGT. The CDR3 consists of 14 residues. V shed 3 bases and J shed 12 bases, with 15 bases lying between them. CDR3 sequence: CASSDPRGFLPLHF. In DNA form, the CDR3 reads TGTGCCAGCAGTGACCCACGGGGATTCTTACCCCTCCACTTT.

The genes are TRBV5-1 and TRBJ2-3, with D perhaps matching TRBD1 (5 bases). Trimming shortened V by 5 bases and J by 0 bases, and 10 bases separated the two germline ends. CDR1 is SGHRS, CDR2 YFSETQ, per germline. The CDR3 is 14 residues long. The CDR3 sequence is CASRFGASTDTQYF. In nucleotides, the CDR3 is TGCGCCAGCAGGTTTGGGGCGAGCACAGATACGCAGTATTTT. Together with reference TRBV5-1 and TRBJ2-3, the CDR3 gives the full variable domain: KAGVTQTPRYLIKTRGQQVTLSCSPISGHRSVSWYQQTPGQGLQFLFEYFSETQRNKGNFPGRFSGRQFSNSRSEMNVSTLELGDSALYLCASRFGASTDTQYFGPGTRLTVL.

This clone has only a few counts. V usage is TRBV27 and J usage is TRBJ2-7; 9 bases fit TRBD2. Germline CDR1 and CDR2: MNHEY and SMNVEV (reference sequence). The V segment lost 8 bases and the J segment 5 bases; nucleotides outside the gene matches: 7. The CDR3 length is 13 residues. CDR3: CASLEAGGNEQYF. The CDR3 DNA reads as TGTGCCAGCCTTGAAGCGGGAGGAAACGAGCAGTACTTC.

The CDR3, as DNA: TGTGCCAGTAGTACCCGCCTAGCCTTGAGCTCCTACAATGAGCAGTTCTTC. It encodes CASSTRLALSSYNEQFF. The V gene is TRBV19, the J gene TRBJ2-1, with D tentatively TRBD2 (5 bases). The CDR3 totals 17 residues. The germline CDR1 and CDR2 sequences are LNHDA and SQIVND (reference sequence). Trimming took off 4 bases at V and 0 bases at J, with 16 bases between the two ends.

J is TRBJ2-1 and V is TRBV25-1; TRBD1 matches 8 bases. CDR1 is MGHDK, CDR2 SYGVNS, per germline. The CDR3 consists of 14 residues. The ends lost 5 bases at V and 10 bases at J; junction bases unmatched: 10. CDR3 bases: TGTGCCAGCAGTTCGGCAGGGGGCCCGATAGAGCAGTTCTTC. Its protein product is CASSSAGGPIEQFF.

The rearrangement links TRBV30 to TRBJ1-5; no firm D call. This CDR3 region has 14 residues. Deletions cut 5 bases from V and 0 bases from J, with 11 bases between. CDR1 and CDR2 from the germline V gene are GTSNPN and SVGIG (reference sequence). For the CDR3, the DNA is TGTGCCTGGGGAGCATTCTATAGCAATCAGCCCCAGCATTTT. This encodes CAWGAFYSNQPQHF.

The CDR3 coding sequence is TGTGCCAGTAGTTTTCGACAGGGGAACAATCAGCCCCAGCATTTT. It specifies CASSFRQGNNQPQHF. The chain links TRBV19 to TRBJ1-5, with 8 bases aligning to TRBD1. CDR1 and CDR2 (germline): LNHDA, SQIVND (reference sequence). J gave up 3 bases and V 5 bases, and 6 bases lay outside the gene matches. The CDR3 runs to 15 residues.

The chain has TRBV18 and TRBJ1-2; the match to TRBD1 covers 11 bases. Germline-derived CDR1 and CDR2 are KGHSH and LQKENI. The CDR3 contains 15 residues. With V trimmed by 3 bases and J by 8 bases, 8 bases remained unmatched. The CDR3 is CASSPPGTGGRGYTF. The CDR3 region has the DNA TGTGCCAGCTCACCGCCCGGGACAGGGGGACGGGGCTACACCTTC.

The rearrangement joins TRBV6-1 to TRBJ1-6; D gene ambiguous. This CDR3 spans 14 amino acids. V was shortened by 5 bases and J by 7 bases, with 12 bases between the two germline ends. The germline V gene has CDR1 MNHNS and CDR2 SASEGT. CDR3 coding DNA: TGTGCCAGCAGTCCTTGGGGAGCAAATTCACCCCTCCACTTT. It yields the protein CASSPWGANSPLHF.

The chain carries TRBV6-5 and TRBJ1-3, with D uncertain. The length of the CDR3 is 12 residues. The germline V and J ends were trimmed by 6 bases and 4 bases, with 7 bases remaining between them. The V gene's germline CDR1 is MNHEY and CDR2 SVGAGI. The CDR3 DNA reads as TGTGCCAGCAGCTCCCCCGGAAACACCATATATTTT. Amino acids: CASSSPGNTIYF.

A few counts support this clone. The chain recombines TRBV18 with TRBJ2-5; 7 bases agree with TRBD1. Germline V CDR1 and CDR2: KGHSH, LQKENI. V trimming: 4 bases; J trimming: 2 bases; junction bases outside the gene matches: 4. This CDR3 is 14 amino acids long. The CDR3 spells CASSLGQRQETQYF. The CDR3 DNA is TGTGCCAGCTCACTGGGACAGAGACAAGAGACCCAGTACTTC.